This T cell receptor (beta chain) was sequenced during a study of T cells expressing NK-cell markers. Overall study findings and caveats: Nothing established the HCMV specificity of expanded NKG2C+ T cell clones.

The CDR3 consists of 12 residues. Germline assignment: CDR1 ENHRY and CDR2 SYGVKD. With respect to this clonotype: The target antigen is unknown.

TCRdb reprocessed the 5' RACE reads and reports one entry per CDR3 protein, with no DNA. The specimen's table records 250,000 to 300,000 distinct CDR3 sequences. Sequencing used blood T cells: a sorted CD56 or NKG2C T cell subset, CD4+ or CD8+ T cells, or bulk PBMC T cells (not recorded which). The clonotype originates from a woman between 18 and 70 years old in good health. The chain combines TRBV10-3 with TRBJ1-4. The CDR3 sequence is CAISEKREKLFF.